This TCR beta chain is drawn from a study of Graves' ophthalmopathy and Graves' hyperthyroidism. This clonotype was seen only once. What it recognizes is unknown. RNA transcripts were the template, and TCR beta CDR3 regions were amplified from them. HTBI primers were employed in first-round RT-PCR, then a second-round multiplex PCR followed. Via MiXCR, TCRdb re-called the multiplex PCR reads, giving one row per CDR3 protein. Of just over 600,000 distinct CDR3 sequences detected, approximately 22% appear once; the ten largest clones hold roughly 7.4%. Clinical symptoms and serum thyroxine were used for diagnosis; TRAb, thyroid ultrasound and orbital computed tomography were also relied on. Overall study findings and caveats: At just over 70% sensitivity and 72.22% specificity, the model predicted progression of the ophthalmopathy. Stable hyperthyroidism and ophthalmopathy were told apart by a 13-signature model, which achieved 85% to 90% sensitivity and almost 82% specificity. Detected in blood as well were most expanded thyroid clonotypes with frequency above 0.001.

Germline V gene data show CDR1 as MNHNS and CDR2 as SASEGT. V dropped 7 bases and J dropped 6 bases, with 18 bases sitting between them. CDR3 length: 14 residues. Sequencing was carried out using peripheral blood. The TCR originated in a woman aged 18-35 years with stable Graves' hyperthyroidism. Some clones in this sample may be carry-over from other donors' samples. The V call is TRBV6-1, the J call TRBJ1-1, with D hard to call. CDR3 DNA sequence: TGTGCCAGCATCCCTTCTCTGGGTATAGCTGAAGCTTTCTTT. Protein product: CASIPSLGIAEAFF.